The subject of this entry is one T cell receptor (beta chain). Other DNA sequences in this sample translate to the same CDR3. This sample was taken from a study of shared clonotypes between healthy human individuals. About the study: Per-donor plates numbered three CD4 naive, three CD4 memory, two CD8 naive and one CD8 memory.

This CDR3 spans 15 amino acids. Germline CDR1 is LGHNA and CDR2 is YNFKEQ. With 5 bases clipped from V and 5 bases from J, the junction kept 11 bases outside the gene matches. Generated by immunoSEQ multiplex PCR, the TCRdb table keeps only in-frame clones and is missing some. This sample yields 2 million to 3 million clones, of which approximately 93% are seen a single time; 0.36% belongs to the top ten. Sequenced: naive CD4+ T cells from PBMCs. As to subset: CD45RA+ positively selected. This TCR was sampled from a man aged 18 to 30 in good health. Some clones in this sample may be carry-over from other donors' samples. V gene TRBV4-2 combines with J gene TRBJ2-5; the match to TRBD2 covers 7 bases. This CDR3 reads CASSTRLAGGETQYF. CDR3 bases: TGTGCCAGCAGCACCCGACTAGCAGGAGGGGAGACCCAGTACTTC.